This T cell receptor beta chain was captured by sequencing in a study of breast tumors, draining lymph nodes, adjacent tissues (dated by TCRdb to the mid-2010s). Looking at the study overall: The study compared TCR beta repertoires across tumor, adjacent nontumor tissue and axillary lymph nodes from breast cancer patients. The study aimed to assess the relationships and possible T-cell exchange between tumor, surrounding tissue and draining lymph node repertoires in human breast cancer. Overall study results and their limits: The data were judged consistent with most tumor T cells deriving from the lymph node and then expanding within tumor tissue. Rather than being directly demonstrated, the conclusion that tumor T cells originate in lymph nodes was presented as consistent with a hypothesis. In luminal-like breast cancer, tumor and nontumor tissue repertoires resembled each other significantly more than in basal-like breast cancer. Tumor T-cell repertoires showed less diversity than lymph node repertoires and more diversity than nontumor tissue repertoires, and tumor T-cell repertoires showed preferential V and J gene usage.

Sequenced using an Illumina HiSeq 2000. Multiplex PCR amplification was used to generate the TCR beta chain libraries. High-throughput sequencing was used to analyze the amplified TCR beta chain products. TCRdb reanalyzed the raw reads on its own, using fastp at Q25 for trimming and MiXCR for clone calling, and kept in-frame beta chains. CDR3 protein duplicates are merged, each entry listing the most common genes and DNA. Counted in this sample were approximately 210,000 distinct CDR3 sequences; approximately 30% of them appeared once. About 1.4% of the sample belongs to the ten largest clones. Trimming accounts for 4 bases at V and 5 bases at J, while the number of junction bases matched to no gene is 6. Taken from cysteine to phenylalanine, the CDR3 has 16 residues. Of all the DNA, just the CDR3 is kept, 48 bases in frame from base 1. The CDR1 and CDR2 encoded by the germline V gene are SGHRS and YFSETQ.

The lymph node samples were taken from the axillary draining lymph nodes of breast cancer patients. About this clonotype itself: This receptor's antigen is unknown. No base-level quality is on record; no much larger clone is a single base apart.

This clonotype was sampled from a female donor with breast cancer. Some clones in this sample may be carry-over from other donors' samples. The sequence joins TRBV5-1 to TRBJ2-3, with 14 junctional bases fitting TRBD2. Sequenced input: axillary lymph node tissue. The CDR3 reads CASSRGLAGAGDTQYF. The DNA sequence follows: TGCGCCAGCAGCAGGGGACTAGCGGGAGCGGGAGATACGCAGTATTTT. The variable domain in full, with residues beyond the CDR3 obtained from the reference TRBV5-1 and TRBJ2-3 genes, is KAGVTQTPRYLIKTRGQQVTLSCSPISGHRSVSWYQQTPGQGLQFLFEYFSETQRNKGNFPGRFSGRQFSNSRSEMNVSTLELGDSALYLCASSRGLAGAGDTQYFGPGTRLTVL.